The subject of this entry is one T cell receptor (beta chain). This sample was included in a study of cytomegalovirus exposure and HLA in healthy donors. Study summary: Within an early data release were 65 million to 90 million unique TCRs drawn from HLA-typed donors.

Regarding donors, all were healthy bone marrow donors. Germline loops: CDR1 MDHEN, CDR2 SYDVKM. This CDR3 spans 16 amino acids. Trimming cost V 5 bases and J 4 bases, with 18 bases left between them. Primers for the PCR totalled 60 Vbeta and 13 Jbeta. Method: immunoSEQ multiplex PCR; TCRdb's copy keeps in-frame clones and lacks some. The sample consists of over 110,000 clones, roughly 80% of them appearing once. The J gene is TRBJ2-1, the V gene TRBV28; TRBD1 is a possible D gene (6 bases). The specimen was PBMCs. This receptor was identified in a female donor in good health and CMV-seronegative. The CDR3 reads CASSHKQGLPYNEQFF. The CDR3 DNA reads TGTGCCAGCAGTCATAAGCAGGGGTTACCGTACAATGAGCAGTTCTTC.